This T cell receptor (beta chain) was captured by sequencing in a study of shared clonotypes between healthy human individuals (dated by TCRdb to about 2020). Background on the whole study: The cohort comprised a couple of women and a few men aged 18 to 49 years. To estimate repertoire size and how much clonotypes are shared between individuals, the study performed deep sequencing of blood TCR repertoires from roughly five healthy adults. To increase sequencing depth and limit assay-specific biases, TCR repertoire library preparation and sequencing were carried out by different laboratories using diverse techniques. Between about 0.94 and 10 billion PBMCs per donor were obtained by leukapheresis. For each donor, three plates each were used for CD4 naive and CD4 memory, two plates were used for CD8 naive, and one plate was used for CD8 memory. Results and caveats for the whole study, not just this receptor: Based on pairwise subsampling, the degree of clonotype sharing among donors was expected to be affected by sequencing depth. Across a few donors, roughly 5% of naive CD4, roughly 3.8% of naive CD8, 2.3% of memory CD4, and approximately 0.4% of memory CD8 clonotypes were shared. Because the study included a small number of donors, the genetic and exposure-history diversity represented was limited. Compared with non-shared clonotypes, the clonotypes found in all four sorted-subset donors had higher generation probabilities. Naive subsets generally had larger estimated clonotype richness than memory subsets did. Only blood was sampled, and tissue TCR repertoires likely differ from those in blood. Incomplete sequencing was indicated by rarefaction of sorted-subset datasets, despite the large sequencing depth.

Per the germline V gene (reference sequence), SEHNR is the CDR1 and FQNEAQ is the CDR2. The CDR3 starts with the cysteine, ends with the phenylalanine, and has 13 residues. Only the CDR3 part of the read is kept: 39 bases, read in frame from the first base. Trimmed from V: 1 base; trimmed from J: 12 bases; junction bases lacking a gene match: 6. Using the deep immunoSEQ assay, TCR CDR3 regions were amplified from genomic DNA by multiplex PCR. Extracted genomic DNA from each cell subset was spread evenly across all wells of several immunoSEQ 96-well plates, with each plate serving as a replicate. Each replicate PCR for sorted subsets received roughly 0.2 ug genomic DNA, equal to around 32,000 T cell genomes. Purified libraries were measured with a Qubit 3.0 fluorometer, size-checked on a Bioanalyzer 2100, and measured again with the KAPA Library Quantification kit. Each immunoSEQ 96-well plate was sequenced on its own single-read 150-cycle Illumina NextSeq 550 flow cell. The source study handled its data this way. Because the immunoSEQ output held only junctional sequences and lacked quality scores, the filtering could not match the filtering applied to full-length reads. Sequences were annotated with PyIR, a Python wrapper for IgBLAST v1.9, using IMGT germline references to assign V/J genes and CDR3. Reads with weak V/J assignments (E-value above 1e-6), missing CDR3, stop codons, out-of-frame junctions, or ambiguous translated residues were removed. A V3J clonotype was defined by an identical inferred V gene, J gene, and CDR3 amino acid sequence. Percentage overlap between repertoires was computed as shared unique clonotypes divided by the size of the smaller repertoire. Richness of each repertoire was evaluated using RTK rarefaction, the Chao1 estimator, and Recon v2.1 estimates of unobserved clonotypes. For all TCRbeta clonotypes obtained by the gDNA method from a few donors, generation probabilities were computed with OLGA. In its TCRdb copy, this immuneACCESS table keeps in-frame sequences only and misses some clones. Where compared with another copy, unresolved V genes explain less than half of these, and the others have no known cause. V and J calls and clone size are as listed in that table; D and trimming were resolved from the DNA. This sample holds about 2 million clones; roughly 95% were observed only once. The ten largest account for 0.13% of the sample.

About this clone: The antigen it binds to is not known. It has no much larger one-base neighbor in the sample; base qualities were not kept.

Donors were healthy HIV-negative adults with no recently reported acute infections or vaccinations. Every donor was a Caucasian adult residing in Nashville, Tennessee, USA. CD4+ T cells were enriched by magnetic negative selection, after which naive cells were positively selected on CD45RA and the negative fraction was taken as the memory subset. Blood was obtained by leukapheresis, after which PBMCs were separated by Ficoll-Histopaque density gradient centrifugation and cryopreserved in liquid nitrogen vapor phase. Analytical flow cytometry was used to check the purity and quantity of each magnetically sorted T cell population. From each sorted fraction, genomic DNA was isolated and quantified by UV absorbance on a Nanodrop 2000c.

The sequenced sample was naive CD4+ T cells sorted from blood. The cell subset or site tag for this specimen amounts to: CD45RA+ positively selected. The clonotype was recovered from a man younger than 30 in good health. The chain is made from TRBV7-9 and TRBJ1-5, with TRBD1 identical over 7 junction bases. The DNA sequence follows: TGTGCCAGCAGCTTAGGCCCCCAGGGGGACCAGCATTTT. Translated, this is CASSLGPQGDQHF.